These T cell receptor beta chains were read from a single sample in a study of blood T cell repertoires in COVID-19. The protocol was immunoSEQ multiplex PCR, while the TCRdb copy is restricted to in-frame clones and leaves out a portion. The data contain some 420,000 clones, roughly nine tenths of them singletons. The sequencing input was PBMCs or T cells enriched from blood (not recorded which). These receptors originate from a man younger than 40 who had recovered from COVID-19. Both conserved end residues are part of each CDR3. The D gene is left open where the match is weak. Clone sizes are given selectively: once, few, many, or a class where the clone is expanded.

j_call v_call clone_size d_call cdr3_length cdr3_nt cdr3_aa
TRBJ1-1 TRBV7-3 . . 15 TGTGCCAGCAGCTTTGGACGAAATAGGGGCACTGAAGCTTTCTTT CASSFGRNRGTEAFF
TRBJ2-5 TRBV27 . TRBD1 13 TGTGCCGTTTGGACAGGGGGCTCAGAGACCCAGTACTTC CAVWTGGSETQYF
TRBJ1-5 TRBV10-3 . TRBD1 14 TGTGCCAGTCGGGGACAGGGGACAAGCCAGCCCCAGCATTTT CASRGQGTSQPQHF
TRBJ1-2 TRBV19 few TRBD1 14 TGTGCCAGTAGTATACAGGGGGTCGGCTATGGCTACACCTTC CASSIQGVGYGYTF
TRBJ2-1 TRBV2 . TRBD2 15 TGTGCCAGCAGTGAATATAGCGGGAGTAGTAATGAGCAGTTCTTC CASSEYSGSSNEQFF
TRBJ1-3 TRBV5-1 . TRBD1 16 TGCGCCAGCAGCTGGGGACAGGGGGGCAGTGGAAACACCATATATTTT CASSWGQGGSGNTIYF
TRBJ2-3 TRBV18 . TRBD1 13 TGTGCCAGCTCACTGGGGACAGGAGATACGCAGTATTTT CASSLGTGDTQYF
TRBJ1-1 TRBV11-1 . TRBD1 15 TGTGCCAGCAGCCGTCAGGGGGCGATGAACACTGAAGCTTTCTTT CASSRQGAMNTEAFF
TRBJ2-3 TRBV9 . TRBD2 16 TGTGCCAGCAGCGACGACGCAAGCGGGAGAGAGCATACGCAGTATTTT CASSDDASGREHTQYF
TRBJ2-1 TRBV5-1 . TRBD2 12 TGCGCTTTAGCGGGGCTCTCGAATGAGCAGTTCTTC CALAGLSNEQFF
TRBJ1-2 TRBV6-5 . . 12 TGTGCCAGCATGGGGGCTGTCTATGGCTACACCTTC CASMGAVYGYTF
TRBJ1-2 TRBV10-3 . TRBD1 15 TGTGCCATCAGTGAGTCCCGACAGGGGCCTTATGGCTACACCTTC CAISESRQGPYGYTF
TRBJ1-2 TRBV11-2 once . 14 TGTGCCAGCAGCTTAGGGGACACCTTAGGGGGCTACACCTTC CASSLGDTLGGYTF
TRBJ2-2 TRBV28 . TRBD2 14 TGTGCCAGCCTTGGACTAGCGTCCACCGGGGAGCTGTTTTTT CASLGLASTGELFF
TRBJ1-1 TRBV30 . . 12 TGTGCCTGGATCGGGTCAGGGGTAGCAGCTTTCTTT CAWIGSGVAAFF
TRBJ1-5 TRBV18 . TRBD1 16 TGTGCCAGCTCACCCAGACAGGGGAAGTTTAGTCAGCCCCAGCATTTT CASSPRQGKFSQPQHF
TRBJ2-5 TRBV19 . . 14 TGTGCCAGTAGGGATTCGACTTTTCAAGAGACCCAGTACTTC CASRDSTFQETQYF
TRBJ2-1 TRBV9 . . 15 TGTGCCAGCAGCGTAATAGGGGTCTCCTACAATGAGCAGTTCTTC CASSVIGVSYNEQFF
TRBJ2-7 TRBV12-3/TRBV12-4 . TRBD2 13 TGTGCCAGCAGCCTAGCGGGAGGGGGTGAGCAGTACTTC CASSLAGGGEQYF
TRBJ2-7 TRBV12-3/TRBV12-4 . TRBD1 13 TGTGCCAGCAGTAAGGGACAGCCCTACGAGCAGTACTTC CASSKGQPYEQYF
TRBJ2-3 TRBV12-3/TRBV12-4 once . 13 TGTGCCAGCAGGCAAATGGGGGGGCATACGCAGTATTTT CASRQMGGHTQYF
TRBJ1-2 TRBV27 . . 14 TGTGCCAGCAGTTTATCTCAGGATAACTATGGCTACACCTTC CASSLSQDNYGYTF
TRBJ1-1 TRBV5-1 . TRBD1 15 TGCGCCAGCAGCTTGGGGGGACAGGGGAACACTGAAGCTTTCTTT CASSLGGQGNTEAFF
TRBJ1-1 TRBV18 . TRBD1 17 TGTGCCAGCTCACCACCAAGAGGGACAGGCCTGAACACTGAAGCTTTCTTT CASSPPRGTGLNTEAFF
TRBJ2-1 TRBV2 once TRBD2 15 TGTGCCAGCAGGGCCGGGACTAGCGGGATGAATGAGCAGTTCTTC CASRAGTSGMNEQFF
TRBJ2-2 TRBV28 . . 13 TGTGCCAGCAGACGGGACACCACCGGGGAGCTGTTTTTT CASRRDTTGELFF
TRBJ2-7 TRBV9 . TRBD1 14 TGTGCCAGCAGCGCCCTAGGGACAGACGGGGAGCAGTACTTC CASSALGTDGEQYF
TRBJ2-7 TRBV23-1 once . 13 TGCGCCAGCAGTCAGCTACCTTTCTACGAGCAGTACTTC CASSQLPFYEQYF
TRBJ1-6 TRBV7-2 . . 18 TGTGCCAGCAGCTATTTACCGGCGGAGAGCTCCTATAATTCACCCCTCCACTTT CASSYLPAESSYNSPLHF
TRBJ2-2 TRBV30 . . 14 TGTGCCGGACAATATGGGACTAACACCGGGGAGCTGTTTTTT CAGQYGTNTGELFF
TRBJ1-2 TRBV14 . . 13 TGTGCCAGCAGCCACAGGTTGACCTATGGCTACACCTTC CASSHRLTYGYTF
TRBJ1-5 TRBV2 . . 14 TGTGCCAGCAGTGGACCGACAGTAAACCAGCCCCAGCATTTT CASSGPTVNQPQHF
TRBJ2-2 TRBV7-9 . . 13 TGTGCCAGCAGCTTACGGGGGACCGGGGAGCTGTTTTTT CASSLRGTGELFF
TRBJ2-7 TRBV14 . TRBD2 15 TGTGCCAGCAGCCAAGTACTAGCGGGAGATACTAAGCAGTACTTC CASSQVLAGDTKQYF
TRBJ1-1 TRBV10-3 . . 15 TGTGCCATCAGTGCCGGGACATCCCTCAACACTGAAGCTTTCTTT CAISAGTSLNTEAFF
TRBJ2-7 TRBV7-2 . . 15 TGTGCCAGCACCGAACACCAAGGAGGCTCCTACGAGCAGTACTTC CASTEHQGGSYEQYF